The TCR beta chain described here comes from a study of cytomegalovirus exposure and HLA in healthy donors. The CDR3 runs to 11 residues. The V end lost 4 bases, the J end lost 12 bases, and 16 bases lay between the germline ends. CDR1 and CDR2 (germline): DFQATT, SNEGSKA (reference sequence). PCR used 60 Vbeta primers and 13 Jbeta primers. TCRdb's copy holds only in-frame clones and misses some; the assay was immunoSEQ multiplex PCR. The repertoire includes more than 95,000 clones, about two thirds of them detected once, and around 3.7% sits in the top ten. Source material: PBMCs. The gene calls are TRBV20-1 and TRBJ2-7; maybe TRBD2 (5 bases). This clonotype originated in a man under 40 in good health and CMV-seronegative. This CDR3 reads CSAIPRGIPYF. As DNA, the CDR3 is TGCAGTGCTATTCCCCGGGGAATACCGTACTTC.